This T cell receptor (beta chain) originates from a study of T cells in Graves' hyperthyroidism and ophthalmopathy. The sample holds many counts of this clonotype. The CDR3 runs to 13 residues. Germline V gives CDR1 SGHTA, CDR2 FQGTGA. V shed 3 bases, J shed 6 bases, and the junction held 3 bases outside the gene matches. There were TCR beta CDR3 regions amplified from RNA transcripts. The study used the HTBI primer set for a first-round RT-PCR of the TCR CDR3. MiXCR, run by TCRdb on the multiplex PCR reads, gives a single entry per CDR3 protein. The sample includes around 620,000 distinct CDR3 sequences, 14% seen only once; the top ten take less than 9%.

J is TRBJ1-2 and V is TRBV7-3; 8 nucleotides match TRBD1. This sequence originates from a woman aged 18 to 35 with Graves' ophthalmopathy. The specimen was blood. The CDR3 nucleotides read TGTGCCAGCAGCTTGACAGGGGTAGATGGCTACACCTTC. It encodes CASSLTGVDGYTF.